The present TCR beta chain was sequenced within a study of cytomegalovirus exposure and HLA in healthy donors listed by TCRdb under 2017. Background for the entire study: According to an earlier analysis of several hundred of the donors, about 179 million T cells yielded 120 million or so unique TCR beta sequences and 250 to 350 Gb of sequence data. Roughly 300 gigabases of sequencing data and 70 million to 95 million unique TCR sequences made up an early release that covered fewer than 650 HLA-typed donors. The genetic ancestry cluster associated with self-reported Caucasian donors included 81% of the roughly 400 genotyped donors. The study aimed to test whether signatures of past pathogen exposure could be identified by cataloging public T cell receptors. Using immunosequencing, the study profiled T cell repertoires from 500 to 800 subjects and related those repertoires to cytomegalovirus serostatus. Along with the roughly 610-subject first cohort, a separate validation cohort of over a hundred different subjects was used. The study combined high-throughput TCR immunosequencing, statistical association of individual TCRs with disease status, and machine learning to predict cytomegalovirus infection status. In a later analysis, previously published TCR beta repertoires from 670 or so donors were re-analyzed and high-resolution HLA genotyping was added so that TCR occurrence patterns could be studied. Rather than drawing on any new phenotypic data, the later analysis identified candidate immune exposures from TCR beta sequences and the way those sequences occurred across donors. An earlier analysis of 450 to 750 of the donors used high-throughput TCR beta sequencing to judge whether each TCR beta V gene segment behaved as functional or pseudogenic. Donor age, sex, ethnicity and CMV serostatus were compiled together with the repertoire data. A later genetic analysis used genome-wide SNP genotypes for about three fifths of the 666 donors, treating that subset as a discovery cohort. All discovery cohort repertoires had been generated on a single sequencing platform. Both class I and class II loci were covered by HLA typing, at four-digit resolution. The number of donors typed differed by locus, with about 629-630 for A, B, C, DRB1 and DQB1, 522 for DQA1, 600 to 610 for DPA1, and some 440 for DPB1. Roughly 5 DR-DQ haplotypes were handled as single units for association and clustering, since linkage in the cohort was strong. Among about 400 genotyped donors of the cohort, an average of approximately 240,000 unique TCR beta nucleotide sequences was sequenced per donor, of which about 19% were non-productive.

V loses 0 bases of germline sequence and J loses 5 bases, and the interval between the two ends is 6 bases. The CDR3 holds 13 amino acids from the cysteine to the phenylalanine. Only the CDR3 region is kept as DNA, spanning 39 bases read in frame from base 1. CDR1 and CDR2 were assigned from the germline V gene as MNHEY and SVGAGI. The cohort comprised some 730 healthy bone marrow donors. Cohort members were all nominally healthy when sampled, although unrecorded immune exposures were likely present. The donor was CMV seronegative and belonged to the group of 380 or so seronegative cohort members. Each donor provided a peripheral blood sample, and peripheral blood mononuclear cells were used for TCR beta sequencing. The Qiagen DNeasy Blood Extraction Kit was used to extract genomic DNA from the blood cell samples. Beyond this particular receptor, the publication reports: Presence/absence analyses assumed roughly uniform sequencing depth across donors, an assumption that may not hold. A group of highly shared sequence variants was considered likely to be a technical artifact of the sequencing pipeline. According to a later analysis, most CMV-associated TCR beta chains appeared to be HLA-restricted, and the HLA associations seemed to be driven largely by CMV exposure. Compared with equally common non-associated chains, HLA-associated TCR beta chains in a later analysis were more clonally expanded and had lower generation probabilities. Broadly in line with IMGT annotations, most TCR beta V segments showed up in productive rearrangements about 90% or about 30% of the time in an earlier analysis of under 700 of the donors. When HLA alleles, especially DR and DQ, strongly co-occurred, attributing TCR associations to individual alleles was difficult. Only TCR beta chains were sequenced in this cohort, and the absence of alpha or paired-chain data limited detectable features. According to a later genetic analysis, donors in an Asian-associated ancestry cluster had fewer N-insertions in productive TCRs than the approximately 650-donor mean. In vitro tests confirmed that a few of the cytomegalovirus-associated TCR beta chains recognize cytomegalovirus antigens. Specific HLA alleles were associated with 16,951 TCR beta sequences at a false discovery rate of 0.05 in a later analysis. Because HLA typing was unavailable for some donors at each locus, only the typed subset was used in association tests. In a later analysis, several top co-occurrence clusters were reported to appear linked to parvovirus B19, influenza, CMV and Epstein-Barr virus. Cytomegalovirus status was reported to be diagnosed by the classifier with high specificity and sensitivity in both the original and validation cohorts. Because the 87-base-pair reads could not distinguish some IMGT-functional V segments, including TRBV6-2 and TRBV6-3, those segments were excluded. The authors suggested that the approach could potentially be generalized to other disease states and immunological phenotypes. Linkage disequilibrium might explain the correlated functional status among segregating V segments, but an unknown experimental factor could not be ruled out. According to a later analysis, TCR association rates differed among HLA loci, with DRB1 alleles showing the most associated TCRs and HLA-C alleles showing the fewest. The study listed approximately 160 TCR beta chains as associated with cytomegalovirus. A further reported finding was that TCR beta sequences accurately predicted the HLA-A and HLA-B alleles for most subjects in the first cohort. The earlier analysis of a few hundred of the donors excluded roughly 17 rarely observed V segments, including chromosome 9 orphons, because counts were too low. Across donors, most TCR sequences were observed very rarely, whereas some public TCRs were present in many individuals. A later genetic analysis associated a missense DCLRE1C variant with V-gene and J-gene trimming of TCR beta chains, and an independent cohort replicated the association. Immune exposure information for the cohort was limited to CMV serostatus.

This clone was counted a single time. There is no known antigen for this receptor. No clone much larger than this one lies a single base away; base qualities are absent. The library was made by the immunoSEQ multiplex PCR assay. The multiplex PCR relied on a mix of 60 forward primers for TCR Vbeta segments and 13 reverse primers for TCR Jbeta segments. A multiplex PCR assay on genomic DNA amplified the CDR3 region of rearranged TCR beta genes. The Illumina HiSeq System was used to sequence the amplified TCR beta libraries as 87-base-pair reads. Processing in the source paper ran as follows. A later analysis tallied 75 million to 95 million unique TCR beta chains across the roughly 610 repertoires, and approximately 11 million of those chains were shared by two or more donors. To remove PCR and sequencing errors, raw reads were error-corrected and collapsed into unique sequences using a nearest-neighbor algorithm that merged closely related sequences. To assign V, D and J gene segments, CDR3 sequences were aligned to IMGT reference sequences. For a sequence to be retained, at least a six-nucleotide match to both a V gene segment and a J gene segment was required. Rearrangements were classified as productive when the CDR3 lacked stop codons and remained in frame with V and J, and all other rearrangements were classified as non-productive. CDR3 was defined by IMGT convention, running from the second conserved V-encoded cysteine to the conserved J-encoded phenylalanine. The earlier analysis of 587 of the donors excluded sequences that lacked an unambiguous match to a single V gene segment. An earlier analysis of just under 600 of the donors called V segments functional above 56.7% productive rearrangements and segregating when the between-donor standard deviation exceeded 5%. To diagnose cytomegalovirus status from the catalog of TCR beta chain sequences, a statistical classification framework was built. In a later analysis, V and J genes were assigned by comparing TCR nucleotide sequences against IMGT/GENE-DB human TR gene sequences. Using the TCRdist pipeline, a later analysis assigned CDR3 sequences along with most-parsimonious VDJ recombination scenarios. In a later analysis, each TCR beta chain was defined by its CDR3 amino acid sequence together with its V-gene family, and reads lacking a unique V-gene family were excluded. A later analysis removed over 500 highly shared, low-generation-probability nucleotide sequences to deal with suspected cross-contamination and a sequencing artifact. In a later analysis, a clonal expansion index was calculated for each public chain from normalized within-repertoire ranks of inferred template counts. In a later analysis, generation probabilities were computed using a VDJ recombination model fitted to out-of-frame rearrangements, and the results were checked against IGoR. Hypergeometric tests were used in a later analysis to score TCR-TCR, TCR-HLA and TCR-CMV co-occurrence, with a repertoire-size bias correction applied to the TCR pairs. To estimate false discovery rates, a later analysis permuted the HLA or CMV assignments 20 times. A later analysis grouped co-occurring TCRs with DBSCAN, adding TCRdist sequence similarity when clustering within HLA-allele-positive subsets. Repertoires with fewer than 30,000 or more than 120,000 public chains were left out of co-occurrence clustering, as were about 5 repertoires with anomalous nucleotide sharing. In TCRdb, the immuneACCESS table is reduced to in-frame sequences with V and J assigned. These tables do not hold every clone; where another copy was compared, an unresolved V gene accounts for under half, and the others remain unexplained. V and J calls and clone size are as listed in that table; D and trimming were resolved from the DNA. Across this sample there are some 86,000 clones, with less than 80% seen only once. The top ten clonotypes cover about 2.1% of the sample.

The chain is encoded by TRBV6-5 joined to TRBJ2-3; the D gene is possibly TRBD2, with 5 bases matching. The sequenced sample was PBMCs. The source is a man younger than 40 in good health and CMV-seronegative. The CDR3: CASSYSSGDTQYF. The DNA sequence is TGTGCCAGCAGTTACTCGAGCGGAGATACGCAGTATTTT.